The 22 T cell receptor beta chains in this list originate from one sample, sequenced in a study of beta chain features in type 1 diabetes. Study-level results: In every one of the four CD4+ subsets, TCRB CDR3s were moderately but significantly shorter in Type 1 diabetes patients.

cDNA synthesis used the whole RNA isolate, giving expressed TCRB sequences. Only in-frame clones appear in the TCRdb table, and some are missing; sequencing was by immunoSEQ multiplex PCR. The data hold 250,000 to 350,000 clones, with more than 13% observed a single time. No antigen has been assigned to these receptors. Sequencing input: naive CD4+ T cells from blood. The source of these receptors is a man aged 30 to 39 with type 1 diabetes.

The chain is built from TRBV5-1 and TRBJ1-1; 7 nucleotides agree with TRBD1. This CDR3 is 15 amino acids long. Germline V gene sequence: CDR1 SGHRS, CDR2 YFSETQ. The ends lost 4 bases at V and 7 bases at J; junction bases unmatched: 13. The CDR3 region is CASSGDSRGRYEAFF. The CDR3 DNA reads TGCGCCAGCAGCGGGGACAGCCGGGGGAGATATGAAGCTTTCTTT. Full variable domain (missing parts from reference TRBV5-1 and TRBJ1-1): KAGVTQTPRYLIKTRGQQVTLSCSPISGHRSVSWYQQTPGQGLQFLFEYFSETQRNKGNFPGRFSGRQFSNSRSEMNVSTLELGDSALYLCASSGDSRGRYEAFFGQGTRLTVV.

This chain connects TRBV4-3 to TRBJ1-1, with D possibly TRBD1 on 5 matching bases. Germline V gene lookup returns CDR1 LGHNA and CDR2 YSLEER. V was trimmed by 2 bases and J by 4 bases, leaving 11 bases between them. The CDR3 loop spans 14 amino acids. The CDR3 loop reads CASSQPQGGTEAFF. The CDR3 DNA reads as TGCGCCAGCAGCCAACCCCAGGGCGGCACTGAAGCTTTCTTT.

V and J are TRBV7-2 and TRBJ1-2, with D possibly being TRBD1 (5 bases). Germline CDR1 and CDR2: SGHTA and FQGNSA. The CDR3 has 14 residues. The germline V and J ends were trimmed by 0 bases and 5 bases, with 10 bases remaining between them. In nucleotides, the CDR3 is TGTGCCAGCAGCTTAGCGCGACAGCTTTATGGCTACACCTTC. This sequence encodes CASSLARQLYGYTF.

The chain is built from TRBV29-1 and TRBJ2-4; 7 positions agree with TRBD1. CDR1 and CDR2 from the germline V gene are SQVTM and ANQGSEA. Trimming removed 6 bases from V and 0 bases from J; junction bases left unmatched: 11. The CDR3 covers 16 residues. The CDR3 DNA follows: TGCAGCGTCGGAATGGGACAGAGTCTAGCCAAAAACATTCAGTACTTC. It yields the protein CSVGMGQSLAKNIQYF. Filled out from reference TRBV29-1 and TRBJ2-4, the complete variable domain reads SAVISQKPSRDICQRGTSLTIQCQVDSQVTMMFWYRQQPGQSLTLIATANQGSEATYESGFVIDKFPISRPNLTFSTLTVSNMSPEDSSIYLCSVGMGQSLAKNIQYFGAGTRLSVL.

CDR3 coding DNA: TGTGCCAGCAGCTTGGCGGACGAGCAGTACTTC. This sequence encodes CASSLADEQYF. This sequence joins TRBV5-4 and TRBJ2-7; no firm D call. Germline CDR1 and CDR2: SGHNT and YYREEE (reference sequence). Trimming took off 0 bases at V and 5 bases at J, with 3 bases between the two ends. The CDR3 runs 11 residues.

There are a few counts of this clone. V is TRBV13 and J is TRBJ2-7; no firm D call. V gave up 1 base and J gave up 2 bases, with 9 bases separating them. The CDR3 extends over 14 amino acids. Germline lookup yields CDR1 PRHDT and CDR2 FYEKMQ (reference sequence). CDR3 amino acids: CASSLAAGAYEQYF. CDR3 nucleotides: TGTGCCAGCAGCTTAGCTGCCGGAGCCTACGAGCAGTACTTC.

This clone was counted a single time. The chain has TRBV9 and TRBJ2-1, with D tentatively TRBD2 (6 bases). Germline V gives CDR1 SGDLS, CDR2 YYNGEE. The CDR3 has 15 residues. Trimming removed 0 bases from V and 4 bases from J, with 11 bases in between. In nucleotides, the CDR3 is TGTGCCAGCAGCGTAGATGGCGGGGATTACAATGAGCAGTTCTTC. It translates to CASSVDGGDYNEQFF.

The chain recombines TRBV15 with TRBJ2-2; 9 bases fit TRBD1. Germline values: CDR1 LNHNV, CDR2 YYDKDF (reference sequence). Trimming removed 8 bases from V and 6 bases from J; junction bases left unmatched: 13. The CDR3 spans 16 residues. The CDR3 DNA sequence: TGTGCCACCCGATCACAGGGGGCGATTCGTGCCGGGGAGCTGTTTTTT. Protein product: CATRSQGAIRAGELFF.

The CDR3 is CASSIRGQGFEKLFF. DNA of the CDR3: TGTGCCAGTAGTATTCGCGGACAGGGATTTGAGAAACTGTTTTTT. The chain employs TRBV19 and TRBJ1-4; 8 positions match TRBD1. V lost 3 bases, J lost 11 bases, and 11 bases stayed unmatched. CDR3 length: 15 amino acids. The germline gives CDR1 LNHDA, CDR2 SQIVND (reference sequence).

The rearrangement links TRBV7-2 to TRBJ2-7; 11 bases are a match to TRBD2. CDR1 and CDR2 (germline): SGHTA, FQGNSA. This CDR3 region has 13 residues. The ends lost 2 bases at V and 7 bases at J; junction bases unmatched: 1. CDR3 in DNA: TGTGCCAGCAGCTTAAGACTAGCGGGGGAGCAGTACTTC. Translation: CASSLRLAGEQYF.

The chain recombines TRBV29-1 with TRBJ2-4; D perhaps matches TRBD2 (6 bases). CDR3 length: 18 amino acids. V shed 5 bases and J shed 0 bases, with 23 bases lying between them. CDR1 is SQVTM and CDR2 is ANQGSEA in the germline V gene. The CDR3: CSVTRAGRGLLAKNIQYF. The CDR3 coding sequence is TGCAGCGTTACCCGGGCGGGTAGAGGACTACTAGCCAAAAACATTCAGTACTTC.

The rearrangement joins TRBV6-6 to TRBJ2-3; no clear D gene. There are 16 residues in the CDR3. V was trimmed by 4 bases and J by 0 bases, leaving 14 bases between them. Germline CDR1 and CDR2: MNHNY and SVGAGI (reference sequence). CDR3 nucleotides: TGTGCCAGCAGTTTTCCTCAGACTCATAGCACAGATACGCAGTATTTT. It is translated as CASSFPQTHSTDTQYF.

This clone was observed a few times. V and J are TRBV29-1 and TRBJ2-5, with 10 positions matching TRBD2. Germline CDR1 reads SQVTM; CDR2 reads ANQGSEA. The J segment lost 2 bases and the V segment lost 6 bases, leaving 3 bases of the junction unmatched. This CDR3 has 13 amino acids. CDR3: CSVGTSAQETQYF. Written as DNA, the CDR3 is TGCAGCGTAGGGACTAGCGCACAAGAGACCCAGTACTTC.

This clone was recorded a few times. This rearrangement joins TRBV2 to TRBJ1-5, with 7 bases aligning to TRBD1. This CDR3 comprises 14 residues. Trimming removed 6 bases from V and 4 bases from J; junction bases left unmatched: 6. Germline V CDR1 and CDR2: SNHLY, FYNNEI. CDR3: CASSQSTGNQPQHF. CDR3 nucleotide sequence: TGTGCCAGCAGCCAGTCGACAGGGAATCAGCCCCAGCATTTT. Variable domain in full (rest from reference TRBV2 and TRBJ1-5): EPEVTQTPSHQVTQMGQEVILRCVPISNHLYFYWYRQILGQKVEFLVSFYNNEISEKSEIFDDQFSVERPDGSNFTLKIRSTKLEDSAMYFCASSQSTGNQPQHFGDGTRLSIL.

This clone was detected only a few times. The J gene is TRBJ2-5, the V gene TRBV7-9; TRBD2 matches 7 bases. With 1 base clipped from V and 3 bases from J, the junction kept 5 bases outside the gene matches. Germline-derived CDR1 and CDR2 are SEHNR and FQNEAQ (reference sequence). The CDR3 sequence is 15 residues long. Here the CDR3 DNA reads TGTGCCAGCAGCTTAGTGCATGCGGGGGAAGAGACCCAGTACTTC. Protein product: CASSLVHAGEETQYF.

The chain recombines TRBV15 with TRBJ2-7, with 11 bases matching TRBD1. The CDR3 is made up of 18 amino acids. CDR1 and CDR2 (germline): LNHNV, YYDKDF (reference sequence). With 4 bases clipped from V and 3 bases from J, the junction kept 14 bases outside the gene matches. CDR3 protein: CATSTSRPPGQGGYEQYF. The CDR3 DNA sequence: TGTGCCACCAGCACGTCAAGACCGCCGGGACAGGGGGGCTACGAGCAGTACTTC.

The chain employs TRBV28 and TRBJ2-7, with D perhaps matching TRBD1 (7 bases). The CDR3 runs 16 residues. CDR1 MDHEN and CDR2 SYDVKM come from the germline V gene. V was clipped by 3 bases and J by 0 bases, with 15 bases between them. DNA of the CDR3: TGTGCCAGCAGTTTTGGGGGGACAGCGAGCTCCTACGAGCAGTACTTC. Its translation is CASSFGGTASSYEQYF.

This rearrangement joins TRBV4-2 to TRBJ2-1; the D gene is possibly TRBD2 (5 bases). Germline lookup yields CDR1 LGHNA and CDR2 YNFKEQ. V was trimmed by 4 bases and J by 1 base, leaving 20 bases between them. This CDR3 comprises 18 residues. The CDR3 sequence: CASSPHPSLAPSYNEQFF. The DNA for the CDR3 is TGTGCCAGCAGCCCCCACCCGAGCCTAGCACCGTCCTACAATGAGCAGTTCTTC.

This chain links TRBV1 with TRBJ1-2; TRBD1 is the table's D call, not checked against the DNA. TRBV1 is a pseudogene segment. The CDR3 extends over 15 amino acids. The CDR3: CTSSRPGQRFYGYTF. The CDR3 DNA sequence: TGCACCAGCAGCCGGCCGGGACAGAGATTCTATGGCTACACCTTC.

This clone came up a few times. The chain joins TRBV5-4 to TRBJ2-7; tentatively, D is TRBD2 (5 bases). With 3 bases removed from V and 9 bases from J, the gap between germline ends came to 19 bases. The CDR3 is made up of 14 amino acids. The germline V gene has CDR1 SGHNT and CDR2 YYREEE (reference sequence). CDR3 DNA: TGTGCCAGCAGCTCCCCAGCTCGGGGTATCGGGCAGTACTTC. As protein: CASSSPARGIGQYF.

The chain recombines TRBV5-1 with TRBJ2-7, with TRBD2 matching over 8 bases. Per germline, CDR1 SGHRS and CDR2 YFSETQ. This CDR3 region has 14 residues. V trimming: 0 bases; J trimming: 6 bases; junction bases outside the gene matches: 5. This CDR3 is CASSLDGGRSEQYF. As DNA, the CDR3 is TGCGCCAGCAGCTTGGACGGCGGGAGGAGCGAGCAGTACTTC.

The chain is built from TRBV6-1 and TRBJ2-7; 10 bases are a match to TRBD2. Germline CDR1 is MNHNS and CDR2 is SASEGT. This CDR3 spans 11 amino acids. The CDR3 coding sequence is TGTGAACTAGCGGGAAGCTACGAGCAGTACTTC. Translated, it gives CELAGSYEQYF.